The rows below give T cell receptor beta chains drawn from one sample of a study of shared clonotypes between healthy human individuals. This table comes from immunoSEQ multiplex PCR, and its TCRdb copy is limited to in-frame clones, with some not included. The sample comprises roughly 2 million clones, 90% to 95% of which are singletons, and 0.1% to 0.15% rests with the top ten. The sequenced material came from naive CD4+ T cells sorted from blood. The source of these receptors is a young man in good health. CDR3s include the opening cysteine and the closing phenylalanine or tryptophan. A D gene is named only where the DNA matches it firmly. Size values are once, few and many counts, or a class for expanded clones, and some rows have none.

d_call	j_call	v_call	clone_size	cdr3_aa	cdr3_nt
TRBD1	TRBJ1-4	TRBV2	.	CASSDLQGAREKLFF	TGTGCCAGCAGTGACCTACAGGGGGCGCGTGAAAAACTGTTTTTT
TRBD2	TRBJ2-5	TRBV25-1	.	CASSLTSGAQETQYF	TGTGCCAGCAGTTTGACTAGCGGCGCTCAAGAGACCCAGTACTTC
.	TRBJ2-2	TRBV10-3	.	CAISESRGEAGELFF	TGTGCCATCAGTGAGTCGAGAGGGGAAGCCGGGGAGCTGTTTTTT
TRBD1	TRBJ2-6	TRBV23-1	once	CASSQSVDILGTGVSGANVLTF	TGCGCCAGCAGCCAGAGTGTGGATATCTTGGGGACAGGGGTGTCTGGGGCCAACGTCCTGACTTTC
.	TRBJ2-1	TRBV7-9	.	CASSLALSTRSVDNEQFF	TGTGCCAGCAGCTTAGCCCTAAGTACTAGGAGCGTAGACAATGAGCAGTTCTTC
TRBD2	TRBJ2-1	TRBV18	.	CASSRVAGDANEQFF	TGTGCCAGCTCCAGAGTAGCGGGAGACGCCAATGAGCAGTTCTTC
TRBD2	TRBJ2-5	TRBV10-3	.	CAISESPSGGQETQYF	TGTGCCATCAGTGAGTCTCCTAGCGGGGGCCAAGAGACCCAGTACTTC
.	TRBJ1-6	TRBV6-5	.	CASSRRESPLHF	TGTGCCAGCAGCCGCAGGGAGTCACCCCTCCACTTT
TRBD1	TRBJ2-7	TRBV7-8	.	CASSLRETGGSGEQYF	TGTGCCAGCAGCTTAAGGGAGACAGGGGGGTCTGGCGAGCAGTACTTC
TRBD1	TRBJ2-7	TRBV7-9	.	CASTSGQPYEQYF	TGTGCCAGCACCTCGGGACAGCCCTACGAGCAGTACTTC
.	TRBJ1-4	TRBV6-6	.	CASSYRGGEKLFF	TGTGCCAGCAGTTACAGGGGTGGGGAAAAACTGTTTTTT
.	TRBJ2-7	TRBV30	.	CAWSGRAEGEQYF	TGTGCCTGGAGTGGGAGGGCCGAAGGGGAGCAGTACTTC
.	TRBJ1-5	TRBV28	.	CASTDSSNQPQHF	TGTGCCAGCACTGACAGTAGCAATCAGCCCCAGCATTTT
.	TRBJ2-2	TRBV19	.	CASSISLKRSGELFF	TGTGCCAGTAGTATTAGCCTAAAGAGGAGCGGGGAGCTGTTTTTT
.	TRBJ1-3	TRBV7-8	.	CASSLGSAVAGNTIYF	TGTGCCAGCAGCTTAGGCTCAGCGGTAGCTGGAAACACCATATATTTT
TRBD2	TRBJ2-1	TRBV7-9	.	CASSFSGRAAYNEQFF	TGTGCCAGCAGCTTCTCCGGGAGGGCCGCGTACAATGAGCAGTTCTTC
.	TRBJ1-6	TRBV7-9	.	CASSRGGSGSPLHF	TGTGCCAGCAGCCGGGGAGGTTCTGGTTCACCCCTCCACTTT
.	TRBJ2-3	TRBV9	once	CASSVGSPGSGTDTQYF	TGTGCCAGCAGCGTAGGGTCGCCCGGCAGTGGAACAGATACGCAGTATTTT
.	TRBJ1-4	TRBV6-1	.	CASNPGTVGNEKLFF	TGTGCCAGCAACCCAGGGACGGTAGGGAATGAAAAACTGTTTTTT
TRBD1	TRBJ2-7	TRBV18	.	CASSRGQAVDEQYF	TGTGCCAGCTCACGAGGACAGGCGGTGGACGAGCAGTACTTC
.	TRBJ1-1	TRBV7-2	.	CASSQGSNTEAFF	TGTGCCAGCAGCCAGGGTTCGAACACTGAAGCTTTCTTT
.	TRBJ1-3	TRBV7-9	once	CASSFPGAPEGNTIYF	TGTGCCAGCAGCTTTCCGGGGGCGCCGGAAGGAAACACCATATATTTT
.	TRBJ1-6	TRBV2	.	CASSLNRVGGGSPLHF	TGTGCCAGCAGTTTAAACAGGGTTGGAGGCGGTTCACCCCTCCACTTT
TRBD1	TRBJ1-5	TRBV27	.	CASGLLDRMNQPQHF	TGTGCCAGCGGACTCCTGGACAGGATGAATCAGCCCCAGCATTTT
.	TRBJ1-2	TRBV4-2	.	CASSQERGAYNYGYTF	TGTGCCAGCAGCCAGGAACGCGGGGCTTATAACTATGGCTACACCTTC
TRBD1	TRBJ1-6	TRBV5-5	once	CASSQRTGRSPLHF	TGTGCCAGCAGCCAAAGGACAGGGCGATCACCCCTCCACTTT
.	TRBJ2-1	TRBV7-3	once	CASSPPGLSSYNEQFF	TGTGCCAGCAGCCCTCCGGGGCTCAGCTCCTACAATGAGCAGTTCTTC
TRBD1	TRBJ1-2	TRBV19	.	CASSIGTGGTYGYTF	TGTGCCAGTAGTATCGGGACAGGGGGCACGTATGGCTACACCTTC
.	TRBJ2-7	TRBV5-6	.	CASSGDKGYEQYF	TGTGCCAGCAGCGGGGACAAGGGCTACGAGCAGTACTTC
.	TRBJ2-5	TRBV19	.	CASSIGTWETQYF	TGTGCCAGTAGTATAGGGACCTGGGAGACCCAGTACTTC
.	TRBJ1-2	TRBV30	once	CAWSVQGSYGYTF	TGTGCCTGGAGTGTACAGGGAAGCTATGGCTACACCTTC
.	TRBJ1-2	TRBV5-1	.	CASSQTAVNYGYTF	TGCGCCAGCAGCCAGACCGCGGTCAACTATGGCTACACCTTC
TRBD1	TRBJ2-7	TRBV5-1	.	CASSFGQGVREQYF	TGCGCCAGCAGCTTCGGACAGGGGGTAAGGGAGCAGTACTTC
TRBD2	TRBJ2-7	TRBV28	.	CASSQTSGSSYEQYF	TGTGCCAGCAGCCAGACTAGCGGATCTTCCTACGAGCAGTACTTC
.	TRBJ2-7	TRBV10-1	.	CASSLTVDYEQYF	TGCGCCAGCAGCCTGACAGTAGACTACGAGCAGTACTTC
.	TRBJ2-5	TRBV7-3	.	CASSRQAQETQYF	TGTGCCAGCAGCCGACAGGCCCAAGAGACCCAGTACTTC
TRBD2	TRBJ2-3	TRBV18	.	CASSPLASGSGSDTQYF	TGTGCCAGCTCACCTCTTGCTAGCGGGAGTGGGTCAGATACGCAGTATTTT
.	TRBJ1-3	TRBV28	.	CASSVPSGNTIYF	TGTGCCAGCAGTGTCCCCTCCGGAAACACCATATATTTT
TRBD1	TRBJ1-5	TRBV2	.	CASSEATGVDQPQHF	TGTGCCAGCAGTGAAGCGACAGGGGTTGATCAGCCCCAGCATTTT
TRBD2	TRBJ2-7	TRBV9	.	CASSVEGGGTYEQYF	TGTGCCAGCAGCGTAGAGGGCGGGGGTACCTACGAGCAGTACTTC
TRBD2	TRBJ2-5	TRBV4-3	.	CASSQAGRLAGETQYF	TGCGCCAGCAGCCAAGCCGGCAGACTAGCGGGAGAGACCCAGTACTTC